Below, 23 T cell receptor beta chains from the same sample are listed, as sequenced in a study of graft-versus-host responses after intestinal transplantation. These receptors' antigens are unknown. The data were produced by immunoSEQ multiplex PCR, yet TCRdb's version contains in-frame clones alone and is incomplete. The sample shows 55,000 to 75,000 clones, 84% of them seen only once. The source material was unstimulated CD4+ T cells sorted from spleen or lymph node cells, sampled before transplant. These receptors were obtained from a human donor who was the organ donor for an intestinal transplant.

The chain couples TRBV28 to TRBJ1-2; D is ambiguous. Trimming removed 8 bases from V and 6 bases from J, with 19 bases in between. The V gene's germline CDR1 is MDHEN and CDR2 SYDVKM. The CDR3 totals 14 residues. The CDR3 region is CASREQPSLDGYTF. DNA for the CDR3: TGTGCCAGCCGAGAACAGCCAAGTCTGGATGGCTACACCTTC.

The chain is built from TRBV7-3 and TRBJ1-1; no clear D gene. This CDR3 comprises 13 residues. Germline values: CDR1 SGHTA, CDR2 FQGTGA. Deletions cut 0 bases from V and 1 base from J, with 3 bases between. This CDR3 reads CASSLTRNTEAFF. The CDR3 nucleotides are TGTGCCAGCAGCTTAACCAGGAACACTGAAGCTTTCTTT.

The rearrangement uses TRBV5-8 and TRBJ2-5; perhaps TRBD1 as D (6 bases). Germline values: CDR1 SGHTS, CDR2 YDEGEE. V was trimmed by 1 base and J by 5 bases, leaving 9 bases between them. The CDR3 extends over 13 amino acids. This CDR3 reads CASSLTGRETQYF. The CDR3 DNA sequence: TGTGCCAGCAGCTTGACAGGGCGGGAGACCCAGTACTTC.

The chain has TRBV6-5 and TRBJ2-1, with D possibly TRBD2 on 6 matching bases. The length of the CDR3 is 13 residues. Germline V CDR1 and CDR2: MNHEY, SVGAGI. V lost 6 bases to trimming and J lost 7 bases, with 13 bases between them. The CDR3 reads CASSRRRDNEQFF. The CDR3 DNA sequence: TGTGCCAGCAGCCGACGGAGGGATAATGAGCAGTTCTTC.

The rearrangement uses TRBV5-4 and TRBJ2-1, with 8 bases lining up with TRBD2. Germline assignment: CDR1 SGHNT and CDR2 YYREEE (reference sequence). The V segment lost 2 bases and the J segment 5 bases; nucleotides outside the gene matches: 6. The CDR3 extends over 15 amino acids. CDR3 region: CASSFRPAGDNEQFF. The CDR3 DNA sequence: TGTGCCAGCAGCTTTCGTCCAGCGGGGGACAATGAGCAGTTCTTC.

The rearrangement uses TRBV7-2 and TRBJ1-1, with D possibly being TRBD1 (6 bases). This CDR3 region has 19 residues. V dropped 1 base and J dropped 1 base, with 22 bases sitting between them. Germline V gene sequence: CDR1 SGHTA, CDR2 FQGNSA. The CDR3 nucleotides read TGTGCCAGCAGCTTAGTGGGGGCAGGACGATGGCTGGGGAACACTGAAGCTTTCTTT. Translated, it gives CASSLVGAGRWLGNTEAFF.

This chain connects TRBV9 to TRBJ2-1, with 8 nucleotides matching TRBD2. Germline CDR1 reads SGDLS; CDR2 reads YYNGEE. The CDR3 extends over 16 amino acids. J gave up 0 bases and V 5 bases, and 7 bases lay outside the gene matches. CDR3 loop: CASRLKRGSSYNEQFF. The CDR3 DNA follows: TGTGCCAGCAGACTAAAGCGGGGGAGCTCCTACAATGAGCAGTTCTTC.

The rearrangement links TRBV10-3 to TRBJ1-2, with D perhaps TRBD1 (6 bases). V was shortened by 3 bases and J by 4 bases, with 15 bases between the two germline ends. Germline V gives CDR1 ENHRY, CDR2 SYGVKD. This CDR3 comprises 15 residues. CDR3 sequence reads: CAISESGGGSYGYTF. DNA for the CDR3: TGTGCCATCAGTGAATCTGGGGGCGGGAGCTATGGCTACACCTTC.

CDR3 bases: TGTGCCAGCAGTTTTAGTGGGCAATACAATGAGCAGTTCTTC. Protein product: CASSFSGQYNEQFF. The chain uses TRBV27 and TRBJ2-1; D unclear. This CDR3 has 14 amino acids. CDR1 is MNHEY and CDR2 is SMNVEV in the germline V gene (reference sequence). With 3 bases removed from V and 4 bases from J, the gap between germline ends came to 10 bases.

This clone was observed a single time. J is TRBJ1-2 and V is TRBV2; D is possibly TRBD1 (5 bases). Deletions cut 3 bases from V and 4 bases from J, with 9 bases between. The CDR3 contains 13 residues. Germline values: CDR1 SNHLY, CDR2 FYNNEI. CDR3 in DNA: TGTGCCAGCAGTGAGGGGGGAGGCTATGGCTACACCTTC. It is translated as CASSEGGGYGYTF.

The chain recombines TRBV7-9 with TRBJ2-3, with 11 bases fitting TRBD2. With V trimmed by 6 bases and J by 4 bases, 6 bases remained unmatched. The CDR3 spans 15 residues. The germline gives CDR1 SEHNR, CDR2 FQNEAQ (reference sequence). CDR3 DNA: TGTGCCAGCAGTCCAACTAGCGGGGGATCAGATACGCAGTATTTT. Protein sequence: CASSPTSGGSDTQYF.

V usage is TRBV4-1 and J usage is TRBJ2-3, with 7 bases matching TRBD2. CDR1 is MGHRA and CDR2 is YSYEKL in the germline V gene. V lost 5 bases, J lost 6 bases, and 11 bases stayed unmatched. This CDR3 comprises 15 residues. In nucleotides, the CDR3 is TGCGCCAGCAGCAACAGGAAAGCGGGGTCTGATACGCAGTATTTT. Protein: CASSNRKAGSDTQYF.

The gene calls are TRBV2 and TRBJ1-5; TRBD1 might be the D (6 bases). Germline V gene lookup returns CDR1 SNHLY and CDR2 FYNNEI. The CDR3 spans 13 residues. V was trimmed by 6 bases and J by 4 bases, leaving 10 bases between them. CDR3 protein: CASRGQGNQPQHF. CDR3 DNA sequence: TGTGCCAGCAGGGGCCAGGGGAATCAGCCCCAGCATTTT.

The chain combines TRBV29-1 with TRBJ2-1; the match to TRBD1 covers 8 bases. Trimming removed 5 bases from V and 6 bases from J; junction bases left unmatched: 6. CDR3 length equals 13 residues. Per the germline V gene, CDR1 is SQVTM and CDR2 is ANQGSEA. CDR3 region: CSVRVTGGNEQFF. CDR3 DNA sequence: TGCAGCGTTCGAGTAACAGGGGGCAATGAGCAGTTCTTC.

This clone was recorded a few times. The V call is TRBV7-6, the J call TRBJ1-6; D remains ambiguous. The CDR3 runs to 13 residues. V dropped 6 bases and J dropped 11 bases, with 14 bases sitting between them. Germline CDR1 reads SGHVS; CDR2 reads FNYEAQ. CDR3 region: CASSARERTPLHF. For the CDR3, the DNA is TGTGCCAGCAGTGCCCGGGAGAGAACACCCCTCCACTTT.

V and J are TRBV18 and TRBJ2-2; weak D call: TRBD1 (5 bases). The V and J ends lost 6 bases and 1 base respectively, with 12 bases between them. Looked up from germline, CDR1 is KGHSH and CDR2 is LQKENI. The CDR3 sequence is 15 residues long. The CDR3 coding sequence is TGTGCCAGCTCCCGCATCGGACAGAACACCGGGGAGCTGTTTTTT. This encodes CASSRIGQNTGELFF.

The V and J genes are TRBV6-1 and TRBJ1-1, with TRBD1 matching over 7 bases. Germline CDR1 MNHNS, CDR2 SASEGT. V lost 9 bases, J lost 3 bases, and 10 bases stayed unmatched. The CDR3 has 14 residues. The CDR3 loop reads CASKRQGGDTEAFF. CDR3 coding DNA: TGTGCCAGTAAAAGACAGGGTGGGGACACTGAAGCTTTCTTT.

The CDR3 loop reads CASSLLAGGWQETQYF. CDR3 bases: TGTGCCAGCAGCCTACTAGCGGGGGGTTGGCAAGAGACCCAGTACTTC. The chain joins TRBV7-9 to TRBJ2-5, with TRBD2 matching 12 bases. Germline-derived CDR1 and CDR2 are SEHNR and FQNEAQ (reference sequence). The CDR3 runs to 16 residues. V shed 5 bases, J shed 2 bases, and the junction held 6 bases outside the gene matches.

V is TRBV5-4 and J is TRBJ2-5; D remains ambiguous. Trimming removed 3 bases from V and 2 bases from J, with 2 bases in between. The CDR3 covers 11 residues. Germline CDR1 is SGHNT and CDR2 is YYREEE (reference sequence). CDR3 in amino acids: CASSSQETQYF. The CDR3 nucleotides read TGTGCCAGCAGCTCTCAAGAGACCCAGTACTTC.

This clone has just one count. The V gene is TRBV25-1, the J gene TRBJ1-1; D is unclear. CDR1 and CDR2 (germline): MGHDK, SYGVNS. Trimming shortened V by 6 bases and J by 6 bases, and 17 bases separated the two germline ends. The CDR3 spans 14 residues. The CDR3 region has the DNA TGTGCCAGCAGAGTCGAGGGCTCCCGGGCTGAAGCTTTCTTT. It translates to CASRVEGSRAEAFF.

In its sample, this clone was seen a few times. V usage is TRBV19 and J usage is TRBJ1-5; TRBD1 aligns across 7 bases. The CDR3 contains 14 residues. Germline trimming cut 9 bases from V and 3 bases from J; bases unmatched to any gene: 8. Germline CDR1 is LNHDA and CDR2 is SQIVND (reference sequence). This chain's CDR3 is CASGTVPNNQPQHF. For the CDR3, the DNA is TGTGCCAGCGGGACAGTACCGAACAATCAGCCCCAGCATTTT.

This clone has a single count. J is TRBJ1-6 and V is TRBV2; no firm D call. Looked up from germline, CDR1 is SNHLY and CDR2 is FYNNEI. The CDR3 loop spans 15 amino acids. Trimming took 2 bases from V and 5 from J, leaving 10 bases between them. DNA for the CDR3: TGTGCCAGCAGTGAAAACGGGAGGGATAATTCACCCCTCCACTTT. Amino acids: CASSENGRDNSPLHF.

The V call is TRBV2, the J call TRBJ2-1; 8 nucleotides line up with TRBD1. The CDR3 contains 17 residues. Trimming took 6 bases from V and 2 from J; bases not matched to a gene: 12. Germline CDR1 reads SNHLY; CDR2 reads FYNNEI. The CDR3 is CASREGTGVFPYNEQFF. As DNA, the CDR3 is TGTGCCAGCAGGGAGGGGACAGGAGTTTTCCCCTACAATGAGCAGTTCTTC.